This paragraph reports one TCR beta chain. The antigen remains undetermined. Clones were sequenced by immunoSEQ multiplex PCR, and TCRdb holds only the in-frame ones, with some missing. The top ten clones hold about 4.1% of a sample with some 60,000 clones, about nine tenths of them seen once. This entry belongs to a study of OX40 agonist ivuxolimab in advanced cancers. Study at large: Patients were treated with intravenous ivuxolimab, dosed at 0.01 to 10 mg/kg and infused every 2 weeks. Eligibility rules accepted prior anti-PD-1, anti-PD-L1 or anti-CTLA-4 therapy, and 35% to 40% had some. Patients enrolled in dose escalation were diagnosed with hepatocellular carcinoma, melanoma, renal cell or head and neck cancer. Study outcomes and limitations: Still undetermined is the antigen specificity of the expanded peripheral T cells.

V was shortened by 5 bases and J by 2 bases, with 10 bases between the two germline ends. The CDR3 covers 13 residues. Germline lookup yields CDR1 MNHEY and CDR2 SMNVEV (reference sequence). The chain recombines TRBV27 with TRBJ2-7, with D unresolved. The sequence was obtained from an adult with an advanced solid tumor such as melanoma, head and neck, liver or kidney cancer. Sequencing was performed on CD4+ or CD8+ T cells sorted from blood, taken in a trial of the OX40 agonist ivuxolimab. Here the CDR3 DNA reads TGTGCCAGCAGTCTCGGAGCCGCCTACGAGCAGTACTTC. This encodes CASSLGAAYEQYF.